One sample yielded the 16 T cell receptor beta chains listed below, sequenced in a study of T-cell memory formation after mild COVID-19. TCRdb called the 5' RACE reads again in MiXCR, with one record for every CDR3 protein. The sample contains about 290,000 distinct CDR3 sequences, approximately 16% of which appear only once. The specimen sequenced was PBMCs or a T cell subset sorted from them (not recorded which). The receptor source for this set is a man aged 18 to 35 who had mild COVID-19 (a few samples of this study predate the infection). Cell type and time point are not known.

This clonotype was seen more than once but under ten times. The J gene is TRBJ2-2, the V gene TRBV5-1, with D unresolved. Germline CDR1 reads SGHRS; CDR2 reads YFSETQ. There are 13 residues in the CDR3. The ends were cut back, 6 bases at V and 4 bases at J, with 10 bases in the middle. CDR3 nucleotides: TGCGCCAGCATCAACACGGGCACCGGGGAGCTGTTTTTT. This gives the protein CASINTGTGELFF. Complete variable domain (other parts from reference TRBV5-1 and TRBJ2-2): KAGVTQTPRYLIKTRGQQVTLSCSPISGHRSVSWYQQTPGQGLQFLFEYFSETQRNKGNFPGRFSGRQFSNSRSEMNVSTLELGDSALYLCASINTGTGELFFGEGSRLTVL.

This clonotype was counted only a few times. This chain uses TRBV11-2 with TRBJ1-2; 7 bases fit TRBD1. J gave up 6 bases and V 4 bases, and 11 bases lay outside the gene matches. The CDR3 spans 15 residues. Germline V gives CDR1 SGHAT, CDR2 FQNNGV. The CDR3 region is CASSSTRGGRNGYTF. The CDR3 bases are TGTGCCAGCAGCTCCACCAGGGGGGGAAGGAATGGCTACACCTTC.

This clonotype was detected a few times. This sequence joins TRBV18 and TRBJ2-7; D is ambiguous. Germline values: CDR1 KGHSH, CDR2 LQKENI. The CDR3 sequence is 12 residues long. Trimming took off 6 bases at V and 5 bases at J, with 11 bases between the two ends. The CDR3 DNA follows: TGTGCCAGCTCCCCTGGGTCCAACGAGCAGTACGTC. Translating it yields CASSPGSNEQYV.

V gene TRBV14 combines with J gene TRBJ2-1, with a weak D call TRBD2 (7 bases). Germline V gene lookup returns CDR1 SGHDN and CDR2 FVKESK. CDR3 length: 16 residues. Trimming removed 1 base from V and 8 bases from J, with 18 bases in between. The CDR3: CASSQVGGLGGDEQFF. CDR3 nucleotide sequence: TGTGCCAGCAGCCAAGTGGGGGGGCTGGGAGGCGATGAGCAGTTCTTC.

This clonotype was seen a few times. This chain connects TRBV20-1 to TRBJ1-5; tentatively, D is TRBD1 (5 bases). CDR3 length: 13 amino acids. V was shortened by 6 bases and J by 4 bases, with 13 bases between the two germline ends. Germline-derived CDR1 and CDR2 are DFQATT and SNEGSKA (reference sequence). As DNA, the CDR3 is TGCAGTGCCACGGGGCAGACAAATCAGCCCCAGCATTTT. It translates to CSATGQTNQPQHF.

The chain couples TRBV7-2 to TRBJ1-1; 7 bases map to TRBD1. Germline loops: CDR1 SGHTA, CDR2 FQGNSA. This CDR3 is 14 amino acids long. J was trimmed by 5 bases and V by 3 bases; bases with no gene match: 6. As DNA, the CDR3 is TGTGCCAGCAGCTTCCAGGGGGGAGGAACTGAAGCTTTCTTT. Its protein product is CASSFQGGGTEAFF.

The gene calls are TRBV7-2 and TRBJ1-2; a possible D gene is TRBD1 (5 bases). Germline values: CDR1 SGHTA, CDR2 FQGNSA. Trimming left V 0 bases short and J 2 bases short, with 7 bases between. This CDR3 is 14 amino acids long. The CDR3 reads CASSLAEGNYGYTF. CDR3 in DNA: TGTGCCAGCAGCTTAGCGGAGGGGAACTATGGCTACACCTTC.

This clonotype was counted only a few times. The chain links TRBV7-2 to TRBJ2-5, with 7 bases fitting TRBD1. Germline lookup yields CDR1 SGHTA and CDR2 FQGNSA. V dropped 5 bases and J dropped 5; count of bases not matched to a gene: 5. The CDR3 extends over 13 amino acids. For the CDR3, the DNA is TGTGCCAGCAGCGGGCGACAGGGTGAGACCCAGTACTTC. The encoded protein is CASSGRQGETQYF.

This clonotype has only a few counts. The rearrangement uses TRBV5-1 and TRBJ2-3, with 11 bases lining up with TRBD2. The ends lost 4 bases at V and 4 bases at J; junction bases unmatched: 2. There are 14 residues in the CDR3. CDR1 is SGHRS, CDR2 YFSETQ, per germline. The CDR3 spells CASSAGLAADTQYF. CDR3 DNA: TGCGCCAGCAGCGCGGGACTAGCGGCAGATACGCAGTATTTT.

This clonotype appeared a few times. The chain joins TRBV6-6 to TRBJ2-7, with D perhaps TRBD1 (6 bases). The CDR3 loop spans 19 amino acids. Deletions cut 3 bases from V and 3 bases from J, with 27 bases between. Germline V lookup: CDR1 MNHNY, CDR2 SVGAGI (reference sequence). CDR3 bases: TGTGCCAGCAGTTATAGTCCCGGACAGATAAATTTTCGGGACTACGAGCAGTACTTC. Translation gives CASSYSPGQINFRDYEQYF.

The rearrangement links TRBV30 to TRBJ1-2; D is unclear. The CDR3 sequence is 11 residues long. Trimming removed 1 base from V and 4 bases from J, with 4 bases in between. CDR1 GTSNPN and CDR2 SVGIG come from the germline V gene (reference sequence). The CDR3 is CAWSASYGYTF. CDR3 nucleotide sequence: TGTGCCTGGAGTGCTTCCTATGGCTACACCTTC.

The CDR3 region is CASSPGQGIRTDTQYF. CDR3 nucleotides: TGCGCCAGCAGCCCGGGACAGGGCATTCGGACAGATACGCAGTATTTT. The genes are TRBV5-1 and TRBJ2-3, with 9 positions matching TRBD1. After removal of 4 bases from V and 3 bases from J, the junction contained 9 bases not matched to a gene. CDR1 is SGHRS, CDR2 YFSETQ, per germline. The CDR3 has 16 residues. Based on the CDR3 plus reference TRBV5-1 and TRBJ2-3, the full variable domain is KAGVTQTPRYLIKTRGQQVTLSCSPISGHRSVSWYQQTPGQGLQFLFEYFSETQRNKGNFPGRFSGRQFSNSRSEMNVSTLELGDSALYLCASSPGQGIRTDTQYFGPGTRLTVL.

This clonotype appeared many times. The V and J genes are TRBV7-2 and TRBJ2-7; perhaps TRBD2 as D (5 bases). CDR1 is SGHTA, CDR2 FQGNSA, per germline. The V and J ends lost 7 bases and 7 bases respectively, with 17 bases between them. The CDR3 extends over 13 amino acids. CDR3 sequence (DNA): TGTGCCAGCACCGATGGGGTAGGGAGTGAGCAGTACTTC. Protein product: CASTDGVGSEQYF. The variable domain in full, completed from reference TRBV7-2 and TRBJ2-7, reads GAGVSQSPSNKVTEKGKDVELRCDPISGHTALYWYRQSLGQGLEFLIYFQGNSAPDKSGLPSDRFSAERTGGSVSTLTIQRTQQEDSAVYLCASTDGVGSEQYFGPGTRLTVT.

This clonotype was seen a few times. The V gene is TRBV10-3, the J gene TRBJ1-2; tentatively, D is TRBD1 (6 bases). The CDR3 is made up of 16 amino acids. V was shortened by 6 bases and J by 4 bases, with 21 bases between the two germline ends. Germline-derived CDR1 and CDR2 are ENHRY and SYGVKD. The CDR3 DNA reads as TGTGCCATCAGCGCCCAGGGACATACAGGAGGCTATGGCTACACCTTC. It codes for CAISAQGHTGGYGYTF.

The chain has TRBV29-1 and TRBJ2-7, with D perhaps TRBD1 (6 bases). In germline, CDR1 is SQVTM, CDR2 ANQGSEA. V was clipped by 6 bases and J by 2 bases, with 11 bases between them. The CDR3 covers 12 residues. In DNA, the CDR3 is TGCAGCGTCCGTGGGGGCACCTACGAGCAGTACTTC. Protein sequence: CSVRGGTYEQYF.

This clonotype occurred a few times. The chain joins TRBV12-3 or TRBV12-4 to TRBJ2-5; 9 bases match TRBD1. The CDR3 consists of 15 residues. Trimming cost V 6 bases and J 3 bases; bases outside gene matches: 8. CDR3 sequence (DNA): TGTGCCAGCAGGAATCCGGGACAGGGAGAAGAGACCCAGTACTTC. Translation: CASRNPGQGEETQYF.